Following are 23 T cell receptor beta chains from one sample sequenced in a study of shared T cell receptors in the human thymus (dated by TCRdb to 2020 to 2023). Library preparation was by the immunoSEQ multiplex PCR assay. In its TCRdb copy, this immuneACCESS table keeps in-frame sequences only and misses some clones. Where compared with another copy, unresolved V genes explain less than half of these, and the others have no known cause. The table for this sample lists hundreds of thousands of clones; over 75% of them were counted only once. The ten largest clones add up to 0.009% to 0.0095% of the sample. The sample was also linked to a second study, of human thymus T cells.

Sequences were obtained from thymocytes. The receptors were sampled from a boy in the first two years of life with a congenital heart defect. Donor details come from another sample of the same person, matched by shared clones.

The chain uses TRBV7-9 and TRBJ1-1; 12 nucleotides agree with TRBD1. The CDR3 consists of 18 residues. V lost 5 bases, J lost 5 bases, and 15 bases stayed unmatched. The V gene's germline CDR1 is SEHNR and CDR2 FQNEAQ (reference sequence). The CDR3 here is CASSRTPGQGARRTEAFF. The DNA of the CDR3 is TGTGCCAGCAGCCGAACACCGGGACAGGGGGCGCGTAGGACTGAAGCTTTCTTT.

V usage is TRBV18 and J usage is TRBJ1-1; the D is unclear. Trimming stripped 4 bases from V and 1 base from J, with 10 bases between. Looked up from germline, CDR1 is KGHSH and CDR2 is LQKENI. This CDR3 comprises 14 residues. The CDR3 sequence is CASSLDLANTEAFF. The CDR3 DNA follows: TGTGCCAGCTCACTTGATTTGGCGAACACTGAAGCTTTCTTT. The variable domain in full, with the rest retrieved from reference TRBV18 and TRBJ1-1, is NAGVMQNPRHLVRRRGQEARLRCSPMKGHSHVYWYRQLPEEGLKFMVYLQKENIIDESGMPKERFSAEFPKEGPSILRIQQVVRGDSAAYFCASSLDLANTEAFFGQGTRLTVV.

The chain links TRBV6-6 to TRBJ2-1; 12 bases line up with TRBD2. Germline V gene sequence: CDR1 MNHNY, CDR2 SVGAGI (reference sequence). The length of the CDR3 is 15 residues. The V gene end was trimmed by 7 bases and the J gene end by 5 bases; junction bases not matched to a gene: 6. The CDR3 nucleotides are TGTGCCAGCATTGAACTAGCGGGGGGAAACAATGAGCAGTTCTTC. Encoded protein: CASIELAGGNNEQFF.

V gene TRBV4-1 combines with J gene TRBJ2-5, with D possibly being TRBD1 (5 bases). Germline V lookup: CDR1 MGHRA, CDR2 YSYEKL. V lost 0 bases to trimming and J lost 1 base, with 15 bases between them. The CDR3 runs to 17 residues. The CDR3 is CASSQDSQGSAQETQYF. CDR3 DNA sequence: TGCGCCAGCAGCCAAGATTCCCAGGGATCGGCCCAAGAGACCCAGTACTTC.

The J gene is TRBJ1-2, the V gene TRBV7-9, with 7 bases lining up with TRBD1. The V segment lost 6 bases and the J segment 4 bases; nucleotides outside the gene matches: 11. The germline CDR1 and CDR2 sequences are SEHNR and FQNEAQ (reference sequence). This CDR3 contains 15 residues. As DNA, the CDR3 is TGTGCCAGCAGACACAGACAGGGCCAAACCTATGGCTACACCTTC. Translation: CASRHRQGQTYGYTF.

This clone was detected once. This rearrangement joins TRBV30 to TRBJ2-6, with D tentatively TRBD1 (5 bases). Trimming removed 3 bases from V and 0 bases from J, with 21 bases in between. The germline gives CDR1 GTSNPN, CDR2 SVGIG (reference sequence). The CDR3 is 19 amino acids. This CDR3 is CAWRVPTLGQTSGANVLTF. In nucleotides, the CDR3 is TGTGCCTGGAGGGTCCCGACGTTGGGGCAGACCTCTGGGGCCAACGTCCTGACTTTC.

The V gene is TRBV5-1, the J gene TRBJ2-5, with 8 nucleotides matching TRBD1. Per germline, CDR1 SGHRS and CDR2 YFSETQ. CDR3 length: 14 amino acids. The V gene end was trimmed by 4 bases and the J gene end by 3 bases; junction bases not matched to a gene: 5. The CDR3 region is CASSPGQGEETQYF. The CDR3 nucleotides read TGCGCCAGCAGCCCAGGACAGGGAGAAGAGACCCAGTACTTC.

The chain couples TRBV7-8 to TRBJ2-3, with TRBD2 matching 7 bases. Germline V gene lookup returns CDR1 SGHVS and CDR2 FQNEAQ. The CDR3 length is 16 residues. J was trimmed by 3 bases and V by 5 bases; bases with no gene match: 11. CDR3 nucleotides: TGTGCCAGCAGCCGCCTTCGGGGGAGGGCAACAGATACGCAGTATTTT. This codes for CASSRLRGRATDTQYF. The whole variable domain, filled in from reference TRBV7-8 and TRBJ2-3, reads GAGVSQSPRYKVAKRGQDVALRCDPISGHVSLFWYQQALGQGPEFLTYFQNEAQLDKSGLPSDRFFAERPEGSVSTLKIQRTQQEDSAVYLCASSRLRGRATDTQYFGPGTRLTVL.

This chain joins TRBV2 and TRBJ2-6; weak D call: TRBD2 (6 bases). V was shortened by 6 bases and J by 0 bases, with 15 bases between the two germline ends. This CDR3 comprises 17 residues. Germline V lookup: CDR1 SNHLY, CDR2 FYNNEI. This chain's CDR3 is CASRQPGSLSGANVLTF. The CDR3 DNA follows: TGTGCCAGCAGGCAACCCGGGAGCCTCTCTGGGGCCAACGTCCTGACTTTC.

The chain carries TRBV28 and TRBJ2-7, with 7 bases identical to TRBD1. The germline gives CDR1 MDHEN, CDR2 SYDVKM. J gave up 3 bases and V 6 bases, and 8 bases lay outside the gene matches. CDR3 size: 14 residues. The CDR3 sequence is CASSRRDSYYEQYF. CDR3 nucleotides: TGTGCCAGCAGCCGCCGGGACAGCTACTACGAGCAGTACTTC. The full variable domain, with the rest looked up from reference TRBV28 and TRBJ2-7, is DVKVTQSSRYLVKRTGEKVFLECVQDMDHENMFWYRQDPGLGLRLIYFSYDVKMKEKGDIPEGYSVSREKKERFSLILESASTNQTSMYLCASSRRDSYYEQYFGPGTRLTVT.

The chain carries TRBV11-2 and TRBJ2-5, with D possibly TRBD2 on 6 matching bases. V shed 5 bases and J shed 7 bases, with 17 bases lying between them. This CDR3 spans 14 amino acids. Germline CDR1 reads SGHAT; CDR2 reads FQNNGV. The CDR3 spells CASSPRTKERTQYF. CDR3 in DNA: TGTGCCAGCAGCCCGCGGACTAAGGAGAGGACCCAGTACTTC.

V and J are TRBV4-3 and TRBJ1-3, with TRBD1 identical over 11 bases. Germline assignment: CDR1 LGHNA and CDR2 YSLEER. The CDR3 length is 18 residues. V shed 0 bases and J 1 base; nucleotides not matched to a gene: 5. The CDR3 reads CASSQDLGQGVSGNTIYF. CDR3 bases: TGCGCCAGCAGCCAAGATTTGGGACAGGGGGTATCTGGAAACACCATATATTTT.

The V call is TRBV2, the J call TRBJ2-5; D not resolved. V was cut by 0 bases and J by 2 bases, with 10 bases left in between. The CDR3 runs 15 residues. Germline V lookup: CDR1 SNHLY, CDR2 FYNNEI. This CDR3 reads CASSEAGEQQETQYF. CDR3 coding DNA: TGTGCCAGCAGTGAAGCTGGAGAGCAACAAGAGACCCAGTACTTC.

The gene calls are TRBV15 and TRBJ2-7; TRBD2 is a possible D gene (5 bases). Germline assignment: CDR1 LNHNV and CDR2 YYDKDF (reference sequence). The CDR3 has 17 amino acids. The V gene lost 2 bases and the J gene lost 4 bases, with 21 bases spanning the gap. CDR3 nucleotide sequence: TGTGCCACCAGCAGAAGCCCGGCTGGGTGGGAGCGGTACGAGCAGTACTTC. This gives the protein CATSRSPAGWERYEQYF.

The gene calls are TRBV14 and TRBJ2-1, with no clear D. Germline V CDR1 and CDR2: SGHDN, FVKESK. The V gene lost 4 bases and the J gene lost 8 bases, with 12 bases spanning the gap. The CDR3 extends over 13 amino acids. CDR3 sequence (DNA): TGTGCCAGCAGCCTCACTCCCTCTCATGAGCAGTTCTTC. Translated: CASSLTPSHEQFF.

Regarding this clone: The sample has other DNA sequences that encode this CDR3 too. The rearrangement joins TRBV29-1 to TRBJ1-1; the D gene is possibly TRBD1 (6 bases). This CDR3 is 15 amino acids long. Germline CDR1 is SQVTM and CDR2 is ANQGSEA. Trimming took off 3 bases at V and 3 bases at J, with 17 bases between the two ends. As DNA, the CDR3 is TGCAGCGTTGACGACGACGGACAGCCCTACACTGAAGCTTTCTTT. This codes for CSVDDDGQPYTEAFF.

The V call is TRBV6-6, the J call TRBJ2-7; 7 bases align to TRBD2. Germline values: CDR1 MNHNY, CDR2 SVGAGI (reference sequence). V shed 8 bases, J shed 4 bases, and the junction held 11 bases outside the gene matches. The CDR3 has 14 amino acids. The CDR3 region has the DNA TGTGCCAGCTCATACCCCGGGACTACATACGAGCAGTACTTC. It translates to CASSYPGTTYEQYF.

This chain uses TRBV6-5 with TRBJ1-2; D is uncertain. V was cut by 6 bases and J by 4 bases, with 12 bases left in between. The germline CDR1 and CDR2 sequences are MNHEY and SVGAGI. CDR3 length: 13 amino acids. CDR3 in amino acids: CASSRRGLYGYTF. CDR3 bases: TGTGCCAGCAGCCGTCGTGGCCTCTATGGCTACACCTTC.

V usage is TRBV6-5 and J usage is TRBJ2-7; 9 bases are a match to TRBD1. The CDR3 is 15 residues long. The V segment lost 4 bases and the J segment 3 bases; nucleotides outside the gene matches: 7. From germline, CDR1 is MNHEY and CDR2 SVGAGI. The chain's CDR3 is CASSFIRTGDYEQYF. DNA for the CDR3: TGTGCCAGCAGTTTTATAAGGACAGGGGACTACGAGCAGTACTTC.

The chain is built from TRBV27 and TRBJ1-2; 10 nucleotides align to TRBD1. With 5 bases clipped from V and 8 bases from J, the junction kept 11 bases outside the gene matches. Germline V gene data show CDR1 as MNHEY and CDR2 as SMNVEV (reference sequence). The CDR3 sequence is 15 residues long. The CDR3 sequence: CASSTGQGIGYGYTF. The DNA for the CDR3 is TGTGCCAGCAGTACGGGACAGGGGATTGGGTACGGCTACACCTTC.

In its sample, this clone was seen a few times. V usage is TRBV10-3 and J usage is TRBJ1-2; tentative D call: TRBD1 (6 bases). V lost 8 bases, J lost 5 bases, and 12 bases lay in between. Per germline, CDR1 ENHRY and CDR2 SYGVKD. CDR3 length equals 12 residues. DNA for the CDR3: TGTGCCATCGGGACACGGAGTTATGGCTACACCTTC. Encoded protein: CAIGTRSYGYTF.

The rearrangement joins TRBV6-1 to TRBJ2-3, with 10 bases that match TRBD1. Germline V lookup: CDR1 MNHNS, CDR2 SASEGT. CDR3 length equals 16 residues. Trimming at V came to 2 bases and at J to 1 base, leaving 3 bases not matched to a gene. For the CDR3, the DNA is TGTGCCAGCAGTGAAAATGGGACAGGGGGCACAGATACGCAGTATTTT. It translates to CASSENGTGGTDTQYF.

A single count supports this clone. This chain links TRBV4-3 with TRBJ2-7; TRBD2 matches at 7 bases. The germline V gene encodes CDR1 LGHNA and CDR2 YSLEER. This CDR3 contains 17 residues. J lost 0 bases, V lost 1 base, and 9 bases had no gene match. The CDR3 reads CASSQVASGMSSYEQYF. The CDR3 DNA follows: TGCGCCAGCAGCCAAGTCGCCAGCGGGATGAGCTCCTACGAGCAGTACTTC.